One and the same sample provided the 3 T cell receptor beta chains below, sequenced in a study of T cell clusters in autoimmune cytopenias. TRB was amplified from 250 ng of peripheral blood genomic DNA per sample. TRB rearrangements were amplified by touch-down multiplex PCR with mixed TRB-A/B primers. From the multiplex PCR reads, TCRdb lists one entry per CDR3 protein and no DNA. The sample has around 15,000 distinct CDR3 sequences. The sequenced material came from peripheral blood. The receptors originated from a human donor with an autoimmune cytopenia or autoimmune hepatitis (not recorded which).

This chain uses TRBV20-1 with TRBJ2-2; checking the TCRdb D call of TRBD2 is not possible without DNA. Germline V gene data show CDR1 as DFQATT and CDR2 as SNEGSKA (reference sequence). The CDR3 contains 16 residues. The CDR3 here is CSARDHGGSSTGELFF.

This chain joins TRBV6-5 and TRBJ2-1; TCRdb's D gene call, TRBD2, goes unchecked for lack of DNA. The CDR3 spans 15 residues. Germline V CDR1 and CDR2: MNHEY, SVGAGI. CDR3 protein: CASSSPGLVEFEQFF.

The CDR3 region is CASSIGGPGGPANYGYTF. The chain carries TRBV19 and TRBJ1-2; without DNA, the TCRdb call of TRBD1 cannot be checked. CDR1 and CDR2 from the germline V gene are LNHDA and SQIVND (reference sequence). This CDR3 is 18 amino acids long.